The subject of this entry is one T cell receptor beta chain. Its antigen is unknown. These data originate in a study of cytomegalovirus exposure and HLA in healthy donors. Study in general: An early data release held tens of millions of unique TCRs from HLA-typed donors. Clustering assigned about four fifths of the approximately 400 genotyped donors to the Caucasian-associated ancestry cluster.

Study conclusions and caveats: Immune exposure data for these donors was limited to CMV serostatus. Most TCR sequences showed up rarely, but some public TCRs showed up in many donors.

Use of 60 Vbeta and 13 Jbeta primers characterized the PCR. The assay was immunoSEQ multiplex PCR, and TCRdb's table has in-frame clones only and misses some. The repertoire includes 150,000 or so clones, about 80% of them detected once, and 1.4% sits in the top ten. Trimming left V 3 bases short and J 4 bases short, with 10 bases between. The CDR3 loop spans 13 amino acids. Germline values: CDR1 LGHNT, CDR2 FRNRAP. The source material was PBMCs. This clonotype was obtained from a man aged 30 to 45 in good health and CMV-seropositive. This rearrangement joins TRBV12-5 to TRBJ2-7; D not certain. The CDR3 loop is CASGLAFYYEQYF. CDR3 sequence (DNA): TGTGCTAGTGGTTTAGCTTTCTATTACGAGCAGTACTTC. The full variable domain, its missing parts supplied by reference TRBV12-5 and TRBJ2-7, is DARVTQTPRHKVTEMGQEVTMRCQPILGHNTVFWYRQTMMQGLELLAYFRNRAPLDDSGMPKDRFSAEMPDATLATLKIQPSEPRDSAVYFCASGLAFYYEQYFGPGTRLTVT.